Below, 3 T cell receptor beta chains from the same sample are listed, as sequenced in a study of cytomegalovirus exposure and HLA in healthy donors (TCRdb year 2017). Libraries were prepared through the immunoSEQ multiplex PCR assay. For the multiplex PCR, a mixture combining 60 forward primers for TCR Vbeta segments and 13 reverse primers for TCR Jbeta segments was used. TCRdb holds this immuneACCESS table with in-frame rearrangements only. Some clones are missing; in checked studies, unresolved V genes explain under half, and the rest has no known cause. Within this sample are under 100,000 clones, with around four fifths of them counted one time only. The biggest ten clones account for under 2.5% of the sample. Specimen: PBMCs. Every receptor here comes from a boy between 5 and 17 years old in good health and CMV-seronegative.

This clone has only a few counts. This chain links TRBV28 with TRBJ2-1; 10 nucleotides agree with TRBD2. The germline gives CDR1 MDHEN, CDR2 SYDVKM. This CDR3 is 15 amino acids long. With 6 bases clipped from V and 8 bases from J, the junction kept 10 bases outside the gene matches. The CDR3 loop reads CASSGLAVIGDEQFF. CDR3 bases: TGTGCCAGCAGCGGACTAGCGGTAATTGGGGATGAGCAGTTCTTC.

The chain carries TRBV7-6 and TRBJ2-2; D might be TRBD1 (5 bases). Germline CDR1 and CDR2: SGHVS and FNYEAQ. This CDR3 spans 15 amino acids. V lost 5 bases and J lost 4, with 14 bases in between. The CDR3 is CASSVQTASTGELFF. The CDR3 bases are TGTGCCAGCAGCGTACAGACAGCAAGCACCGGGGAGCTGTTTTTT.

CDR3 in DNA: TGTGCCAGCAGCCCGGGACTAGCGGGGGGCCCCTTCACAGATACGCAGTATTTT. Protein: CASSPGLAGGPFTDTQYF. V and J are TRBV7-9 and TRBJ2-3; 15 bases align to TRBD2. The CDR3 consists of 18 residues. V dropped 5 bases and J dropped 2; count of bases not matched to a gene: 8. CDR1 SEHNR and CDR2 FQNEAQ come from the germline V gene (reference sequence).